This is a list of T cell receptor beta chains from one sample in a study of blood T cells in healthy people across ages. Each CDR3 protein gets one entry after TCRdb re-called the 5' RACE reads with MiXCR. Seen here are 1.5 million to 2 million distinct CDR3 sequences, roughly 28% observed once, and the top ten hold over 7%. The sequenced sample consisted of blood. All receptors derive from a woman aged 25 to 45 in good health. Both conserved end residues are part of each CDR3. D genes are given only for firm matches. Part of the rows lack a size; the others show once, few, many or a class for expanded clones.

V gene: TRBV5-3; D gene: .; clone size: .; J gene: TRBJ2-4; CDR3 protein: CARSLGTADHSHIAKNIQYF; CDR3 DNA: TGTGCCAGAAGCTTGGGGACAGCCGATCACTCTCATATAGCCAAAAACATTCAGTACTTC
V gene: TRBV7-6; D gene: TRBD2; clone size: .; J gene: TRBJ2-3; CDR3 protein: CASSARAGGSTDTQYF; CDR3 DNA: TGTGCCAGCAGCGCGAGAGCGGGAGGGAGCACAGATACGCAGTATTTT
V gene: TRBV3-1; D gene: .; clone size: .; J gene: TRBJ1-1; CDR3 protein: CASSHGRQPAFF; CDR3 DNA: TGTGCCAGCAGCCACGGTCGACAGCCGGCTTTCTTT
V gene: TRBV12-3/TRBV12-4; D gene: TRBD1; clone size: few; J gene: TRBJ2-5; CDR3 protein: CASSRDRGRYETQYF; CDR3 DNA: TGTGCCAGCAGTCGGGACAGGGGTAGATATGAGACCCAGTACTTC
V gene: TRBV29-1; D gene: .; clone size: .; J gene: TRBJ2-5; CDR3 protein: CSVGGEKRVSETQYF; CDR3 DNA: TGCAGCGTTGGGGGGGAAAAGCGGGTTTCTGAGACCCAGTACTTC
V gene: TRBV29-1; D gene: .; clone size: .; J gene: TRBJ2-1; CDR3 protein: CSVVKAGMQFF; CDR3 DNA: TGCAGCGTTGTCAAGGCGGGTATGCAGTTCTTC
V gene: TRBV29-1; D gene: .; clone size: many; J gene: TRBJ2-1; CDR3 protein: CSVGGPGIASYNEQFF; CDR3 DNA: TGCAGCGTTGGGGGTCCCGGGATAGCTTCCTACAATGAGCAGTTCTTC
V gene: TRBV20-1; D gene: TRBD1; clone size: .; J gene: TRBJ1-2; CDR3 protein: CSARETAGQGADGYTF; CDR3 DNA: TGCAGTGCTAGAGAAACCGCCGGACAGGGGGCCGATGGCTACACCTTC
V gene: TRBV27; D gene: .; clone size: .; J gene: TRBJ1-5; CDR3 protein: CASSGGVDRRRHF; CDR3 DNA: TGTGCCAGCAGCGGGGGAGTCGACAGGAGGCGGCATTTT
V gene: TRBV12-3/TRBV12-4; D gene: .; clone size: few; J gene: TRBJ1-5; CDR3 protein: CASSPRVTGGQPQHF; CDR3 DNA: TGTGCCAGCAGTCCCCGAGTGACCGGCGGTCAGCCCCAGCATTTT
V gene: TRBV5-6; D gene: .; clone size: few; J gene: TRBJ2-5; CDR3 protein: CASSLVASVYQETQYF; CDR3 DNA: TGTGCCAGCAGCTTGGTGGCTAGCGTTTATCAAGAGACCCAGTACTTC
V gene: TRBV7-9; D gene: TRBD1; clone size: few; J gene: TRBJ2-7; CDR3 protein: CASSPDLWTGGFYEQYF; CDR3 DNA: TGTGCCAGCAGCCCAGACTTATGGACAGGGGGCTTTTACGAGCAGTACTTC
V gene: TRBV2; D gene: TRBD2; clone size: .; J gene: TRBJ2-1; CDR3 protein: CASSLTSGIYNEQFF; CDR3 DNA: TGTGCCAGCAGTTTGACTAGCGGGATATACAATGAGCAGTTCTTC
V gene: TRBV5-1; D gene: TRBD2; clone size: .; J gene: TRBJ2-7; CDR3 protein: CASSGGLAGFSYEQYF; CDR3 DNA: TGCGCCAGCAGCGGGGGACTAGCGGGATTCTCCTACGAGCAATACTTC
V gene: TRBV6-6; D gene: .; clone size: .; J gene: TRBJ2-7; CDR3 protein: CAISAGRDDEQYF; CDR3 DNA: TGTGCCATCAGCGCCGGCAGGGACGACGAGCAGTACTTC
V gene: TRBV6-8; D gene: .; clone size: few; J gene: TRBJ2-7; CDR3 protein: CASSNCSLGYEQYF; CDR3 DNA: TGTGCCAGCAGTAACTGTAGTTTGGGCTACGAGCAGTACTTC
V gene: TRBV20-1; D gene: .; clone size: .; J gene: TRBJ2-1; CDR3 protein: CSARDWTEEQFF; CDR3 DNA: TGCAGTGCTAGAGATTGGACCGAGGAGCAGTTCTTC
V gene: TRBV5-1; D gene: .; clone size: few; J gene: TRBJ2-3; CDR3 protein: CASSLETAPDTQYF; CDR3 DNA: TGCGCCAGCAGCTTGGAAACAGCCCCAGATACGCAGTATTTT
V gene: TRBV5-1; D gene: .; clone size: .; J gene: TRBJ2-7; CDR3 protein: CASSLNRENYEQYF; CDR3 DNA: TGCGCCAGCAGCTTGAACAGAGAGAACTACGAGCAGTACTTC
V gene: TRBV27; D gene: .; clone size: .; J gene: TRBJ2-1; CDR3 protein: CASSLGLTGAEQFF; CDR3 DNA: TGTGCCAGCAGTTTAGGCCTAACGGGAGCTGAGCAGTTCTTC
V gene: TRBV5-1; D gene: .; clone size: .; J gene: TRBJ1-4; CDR3 protein: CASRGTVSNEKLFF; CDR3 DNA: TGCGCCAGCCGCGGGACGGTGAGCAATGAAAAACTGTTTTTT
V gene: TRBV7-9; D gene: .; clone size: .; J gene: TRBJ1-2; CDR3 protein: CAGTGNYGYTF; CDR3 DNA: TGTGCCGGCACAGGCAACTATGGCTACACCTTC
V gene: TRBV11-2; D gene: TRBD2; clone size: .; J gene: TRBJ2-4; CDR3 protein: CASSRAGGQGKNIQYF; CDR3 DNA: TGTGCCAGCAGCCGAGCGGGGGGGCAGGGCAAAAACATTCAGTACTTC
V gene: TRBV18; D gene: .; clone size: few; J gene: TRBJ2-7; CDR3 protein: CASSATATGYEQYF; CDR3 DNA: TGTGCCAGCTCAGCCACCGCGACAGGCTACGAGCAGTACTTC
V gene: TRBV9; D gene: TRBD2; clone size: .; J gene: TRBJ2-5; CDR3 protein: CASSEASGSMETQYF; CDR3 DNA: TGTGCCAGCAGCGAGGCTAGCGGGAGTATGGAGACCCAGTACTTC
V gene: TRBV7-2; D gene: TRBD2; clone size: .; J gene: TRBJ2-5; CDR3 protein: CASSRSAGAEETQDF; CDR3 DNA: TGTGCCAGCAGTCGGTCTGCGGGAGCTGAAGAGACCCAGGACTTC
V gene: TRBV29-1; D gene: TRBD1; clone size: many; J gene: TRBJ1-2; CDR3 protein: CSRQGKLYGYTF; CDR3 DNA: TGCAGCAGACAGGGAAAGCTCTATGGCTACACCTTC
V gene: TRBV6-2/TRBV6-3; D gene: .; clone size: .; J gene: TRBJ2-1; CDR3 protein: CASRPRTAWRNRAYEQFF; CDR3 DNA: TGTGCCAGCAGGCCCAGGACCGCGTGGCGGAACCGGGCCTACGAGCAGTTCTTC
V gene: TRBV7-9; D gene: .; clone size: .; J gene: TRBJ1-1; CDR3 protein: CASSLVSGGTEAFF; CDR3 DNA: TGTGCCAGCAGCTTAGTTTCGGGGGGCACTGAAGCTTTCTTT
V gene: TRBV6-5; D gene: .; clone size: .; J gene: TRBJ2-3; CDR3 protein: CASSYLTDPSTDTQYF; CDR3 DNA: TGTGCCAGCAGTTATCTAACGGACCCTAGCACAGATACGCAGTATTTT
V gene: TRBV7-8; D gene: .; clone size: .; J gene: TRBJ2-5; CDR3 protein: CASSSRQGGTGTQYF; CDR3 DNA: TGTGCCAGCAGCTCCCGACAGGGAGGGACTGGGACCCAGTACTTC
V gene: TRBV28; D gene: .; clone size: few; J gene: TRBJ2-6; CDR3 protein: CASNLGSGANVLTF; CDR3 DNA: TGTGCCAGCAATTTGGGATCTGGGGCCAACGTCCTGACTTTC